This T cell receptor (beta chain) was observed in a study of OX40 agonist ivuxolimab in advanced cancers. Whole-study context: Participants averaged approximately 65 years of age (range 23 to 79) and were around 83% male. Study results and limitations: The antigens recognized by the expanded peripheral T cells, that is their antigen specificity, were not determined.

From germline, CDR1 is SGHAT and CDR2 FQNNGV. The CDR3 sequence is 14 residues long. The germline V and J ends were trimmed by 1 base and 3 bases, with 9 bases remaining between them. As regards this clone: Its antigen is not known.

Sequencing was performed with immunoSEQ multiplex PCR; in TCRdb, only in-frame clones are kept and a portion is missing. Among tens of thousands of clones listed, over 80% were seen once. The gene calls are TRBV11-2 and TRBJ1-1, with D unresolved. The receptor's source is an adult with an advanced solid tumor such as melanoma, head and neck, liver or kidney cancer. This specimen was CD4+ or CD8+ T cells sorted from blood, taken in a trial of the OX40 agonist ivuxolimab. CDR3 sequence: CASSLAKTYTEAFF. The CDR3 DNA reads TGTGCCAGCAGCTTAGCGAAAACATACACTGAAGCTTTCTTT.